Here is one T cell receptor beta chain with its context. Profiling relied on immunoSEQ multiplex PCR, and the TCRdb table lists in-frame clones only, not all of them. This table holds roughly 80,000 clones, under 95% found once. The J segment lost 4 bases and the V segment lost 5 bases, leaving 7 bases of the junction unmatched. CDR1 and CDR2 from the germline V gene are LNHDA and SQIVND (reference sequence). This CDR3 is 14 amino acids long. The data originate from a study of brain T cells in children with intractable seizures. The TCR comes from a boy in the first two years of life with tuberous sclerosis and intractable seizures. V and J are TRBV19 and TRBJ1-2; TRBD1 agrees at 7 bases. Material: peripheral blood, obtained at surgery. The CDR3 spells CASSVSGTAYGYTF. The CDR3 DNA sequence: TGTGCCAGTAGTGTTTCCGGGACAGCCTATGGCTACACCTTC.